These T cell receptor beta chains were read from a single sample in a study of patients and donors after allogeneic stem cell transplantation. TCRdb recomputed calls from the RT-PCR reads with MiXCR, one row per CDR3 protein. Here the sample spans over 200,000 distinct CDR3 sequences, 35% to 45% being singletons. The source material was blood, either unsorted or a sorted T cell fraction (not recorded which). Source of these receptors: a human donor who was either an allogeneic HSCT recipient or a stem cell or donor lymphocyte infusion donor (not recorded which). It is not recorded whose cells these are; they may come from a transplant donor. Each CDR3 is given with its conserved first and last residue. A D gene is named only where the DNA matches it firmly. Not all rows give a size; the values are once, few, many and, for expanded clones, a class.

clone size	D gene	J gene	V gene	CDR3 protein	CDR3 DNA
-	-	TRBJ1-1	TRBV20-1	CSANKNTEAFF	TGCAGTGCTAATAAGAACACTGAAGCTTTCTTT
-	TRBD1	TRBJ2-7	TRBV28	CAIEDRAYEQYF	TGTGCCATTGAGGACAGGGCCTACGAGCAGTACTTC
-	-	TRBJ1-5	TRBV5-1	CASSPGIADLQPQHF	TGCGCCAGCAGTCCAGGGATCGCGGATCTTCAGCCCCAGCATTTT
-	-	TRBJ1-1	TRBV4-1	CASSQDGAGGNTEAFF	TGCGCCAGCAGCCAAGATGGGGCGGGCGGGAACACTGAAGCTTTCTTT
few	-	TRBJ1-4	TRBV2	CASRVGEKLFF	TGTGCCAGCAGGGTCGGAGAAAAACTGTTTTTT
few	-	TRBJ1-3	TRBV7-8	CASSLVHRNTIYF	TGTGCCAGCAGCTTAGTTCACAGAAACACCATATATTTT
-	-	TRBJ2-2	TRBV6-5	CASGGSAGTGELFF	TGTGCCAGCGGGGGGTCGGCTGGCACCGGGGAGCTGTTTTTT
-	-	TRBJ1-1	TRBV7-9	CASSQVDTEAFF	TGTGCCAGCAGCCAAGTCGACACTGAAGCTTTCTTT
few	-	TRBJ1-1	TRBV12-3/TRBV12-4	CASSFGGYGEAFF	TGTGCCAGCAGTTTTGGGGGGTATGGTGAAGCTTTCTTT
-	-	TRBJ2-1	TRBV4-2	CASSQGVGGHNEQFF	TGTGCCAGCAGCCAGGGGGTTGGGGGTCACAATGAGCAGTTCTTC
-	-	TRBJ2-1	TRBV5-1	CASSDGGNEQFF	TGCGCCAGCAGTGATGGGGGGAATGAGCAGTTCTTC
few	-	TRBJ1-3	TRBV4-3	CASSQDQYSGNTIYF	TGCGCCAGCAGCCAAGATCAGTACTCTGGAAACACCATATATTTT
-	TRBD2	TRBJ2-1	TRBV7-2	CASSLTSASYNEQFF	TGTGCCAGCAGCTTGACTAGCGCTTCCTACAATGAGCAGTTCTTC
-	-	TRBJ1-2	TRBV10-2	CASSESAETTNYGYTF	TGCGCCAGCAGTGAGTCCGCGGAAACAACTAACTATGGCTACACCTTC
few	TRBD1	TRBJ1-5	TRBV19	CASSPGQTQYNQPQHF	TGTGCCAGTAGTCCGGGACAGACGCAGTACAATCAGCCCCAGCATTTT
-	-	TRBJ1-1	TRBV11-1	CASSLTDKNTEAFF	TGTGCCAGCAGCTTAACCGACAAGAACACTGAAGCTTTCTTT
few	TRBD1	TRBJ1-2	TRBV29-1	CSVDGADRVLRNYGYTF	TGCAGCGTTGACGGGGCCGACAGGGTCCTACGTAACTATGGCTACACCTTC
-	-	TRBJ1-2	TRBV27	CASSKRTQANYGYTF	TGTGCCAGCAGTAAACGGACGCAAGCTAACTATGGCTACACCTTC
-	TRBD1	TRBJ1-6	TRBV5-1	CASSLGQGDSPLHF	TGCGCCAGCAGCTTGGGACAGGGGGATTCACCCCTCCACTTT
-	TRBD2	TRBJ2-3	TRBV6-5	CASSWGLAGRTDTDTQYF	TGTGCCAGCAGTTGGGGACTAGCGGGGCGCACTGACACAGATACGCAGTATTTT
few	-	TRBJ1-3	TRBV7-6	CASSLVPGGSSGNTIYF	TGTGCCAGCAGCTTAGTTCCGGGAGGTAGCTCTGGAAACACCATATATTTT
few	-	TRBJ2-1	TRBV5-1	CASSGAQGGFPQQFF	TGCGCCAGCAGCGGCGCACAGGGCGGGTTCCCACAGCAGTTCTTC
few	TRBD1	TRBJ1-1	TRBV5-1	CASSLSAGGRTEAFF	TGCGCCAGCAGCTTGTCGGCAGGGGGGCGGACTGAAGCTTTCTTT
-	-	TRBJ1-1	TRBV10-3	CAISESHFNTEAFF	TGTGCCATCAGTGAGTCGCACTTTAACACTGAAGCTTTCTTT
-	TRBD1	TRBJ1-6	TRBV15	CATSRRQGVESPLHF	TGTGCCACCAGCAGACGACAGGGAGTGGAATCACCCCTCCACTTT
-	-	TRBJ2-7	TRBV5-1	CASSLTGPSIPEEQYF	TGCGCCAGCAGCTTGACAGGGCCTTCTATACCTGAAGAGCAGTACTTC
few	TRBD1	TRBJ1-2	TRBV18	CASSPRDRGLSNYGYTF	TGTGCCAGCTCACCCCGGGACAGGGGGCTGTCAAACTATGGCTACACCTTC
-	TRBD1	TRBJ1-4	TRBV4-3	CASSLSRTGGEKLFF	TGCGCCAGCAGCCTGAGCCGGACAGGCGGTGAAAAACTGTTTTTT
few	-	TRBJ1-2	TRBV4-1	CASSQVRPLGNYGYTF	TGCGCCAGCAGCCAAGTTAGACCTTTGGGGAACTATGGCTACACCTTC
-	-	TRBJ1-2	TRBV25-1	CASSELTGTQSYGYTF	TGTGCCAGCAGTGAATTAACAGGGACTCAGTCCTATGGCTACACCTTC
-	-	TRBJ1-5	TRBV24-1	CATSETGAGNQPQHF	TGTGCCACCAGTGAAACGGGGGCAGGCAATCAGCCCCAGCATTTT
-	-	TRBJ1-5	TRBV29-1	CSVERRAGDQPQHF	TGCAGCGTTGAGCGTAGGGCCGGTGATCAGCCCCAGCATTTT
-	TRBD1	TRBJ2-7	TRBV4-2	CASSRRRQGAYEQYF	TGTGCCAGCAGCCGTCGCCGACAGGGAGCCTACGAGCAGTACTTC
-	TRBD1	TRBJ2-4	TRBV7-9	CASSLGQGPNIQYF	TGTGCCAGCAGCCTGGGACAGGGGCCAAACATTCAGTACTTC
many	TRBD1	TRBJ1-3	TRBV5-5	CASSLLRDSSGNTIYF	TGTGCCAGCAGCTTGTTAAGGGACAGCTCTGGAAACACCATATATTTT